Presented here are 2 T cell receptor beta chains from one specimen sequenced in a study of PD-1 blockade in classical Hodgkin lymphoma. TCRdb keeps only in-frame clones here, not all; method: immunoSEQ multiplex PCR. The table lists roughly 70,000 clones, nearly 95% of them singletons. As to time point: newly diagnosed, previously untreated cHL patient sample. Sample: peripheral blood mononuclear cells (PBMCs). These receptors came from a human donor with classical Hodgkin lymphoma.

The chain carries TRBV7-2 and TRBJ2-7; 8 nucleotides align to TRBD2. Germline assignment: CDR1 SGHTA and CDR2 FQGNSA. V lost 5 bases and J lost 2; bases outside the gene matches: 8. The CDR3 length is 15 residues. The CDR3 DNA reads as TGTGCCAGCAGCCCCCTAGCGGGTGTGACCTACGAGCAGTACTTC. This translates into CASSPLAGVTYEQYF.

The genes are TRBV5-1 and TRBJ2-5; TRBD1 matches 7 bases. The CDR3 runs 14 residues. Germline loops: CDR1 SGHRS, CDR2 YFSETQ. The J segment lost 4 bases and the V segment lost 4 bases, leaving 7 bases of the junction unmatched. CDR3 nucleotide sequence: TGCGCCAGCAGCCTCCTTACAGGGGTAGAGACCCAGTACTTC. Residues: CASSLLTGVETQYF.